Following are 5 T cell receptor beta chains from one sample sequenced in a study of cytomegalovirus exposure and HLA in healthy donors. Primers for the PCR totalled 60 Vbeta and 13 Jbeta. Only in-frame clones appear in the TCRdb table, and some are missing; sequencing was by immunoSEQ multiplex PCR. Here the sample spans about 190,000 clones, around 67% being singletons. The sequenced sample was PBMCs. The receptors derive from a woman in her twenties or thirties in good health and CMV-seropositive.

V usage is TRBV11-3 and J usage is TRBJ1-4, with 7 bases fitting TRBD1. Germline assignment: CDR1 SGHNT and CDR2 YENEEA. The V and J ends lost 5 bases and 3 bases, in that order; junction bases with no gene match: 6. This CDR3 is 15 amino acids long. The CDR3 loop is CASSQGQLANEKLFF. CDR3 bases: TGTGCCAGCAGCCAGGGACAGTTGGCTAATGAAAAACTGTTTTTT.

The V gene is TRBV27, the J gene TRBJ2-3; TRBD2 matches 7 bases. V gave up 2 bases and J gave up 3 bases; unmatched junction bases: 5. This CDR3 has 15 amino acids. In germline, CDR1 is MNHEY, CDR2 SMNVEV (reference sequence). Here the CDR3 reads CASSLVREQTDTQYF. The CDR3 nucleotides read TGTGCCAGCAGTTTAGTGCGGGAGCAAACAGATACGCAGTATTTT.

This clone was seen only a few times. CDR3 nucleotides: TGTGCCAGCAGTTACTCGACTGGGGACTTCCACTTT. It specifies CASSYSTGDFHF. The chain combines TRBV6-6 with TRBJ1-6; D may be TRBD1 (5 bases). In germline, CDR1 is MNHNY, CDR2 SVGAGI (reference sequence). V was trimmed by 0 bases and J by 17 bases, leaving 11 bases between them. The length of the CDR3 is 12 residues.

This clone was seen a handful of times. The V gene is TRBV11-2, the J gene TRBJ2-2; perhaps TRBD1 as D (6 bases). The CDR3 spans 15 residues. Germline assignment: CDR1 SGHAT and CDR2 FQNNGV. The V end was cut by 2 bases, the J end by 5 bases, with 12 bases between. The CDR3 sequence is CASSLSRGVTGELFF. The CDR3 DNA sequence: TGTGCCAGCAGCTTATCCAGGGGAGTGACCGGGGAGCTGTTTTTT.

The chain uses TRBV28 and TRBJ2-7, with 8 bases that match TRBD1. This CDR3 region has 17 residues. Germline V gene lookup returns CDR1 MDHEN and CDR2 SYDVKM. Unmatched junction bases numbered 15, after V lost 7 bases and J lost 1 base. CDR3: CASTTWTGRRASYEQYF. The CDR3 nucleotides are TGTGCCAGCACCACCTGGACAGGGCGGCGGGCTTCCTACGAGCAGTACTTC.